This TCR beta chain comes out of a study of regulatory and conventional T cells in RAG deficiency. Blood CD4+ CD25-high CD127-low regulatory T cells supplied the genomic DNA template. Germline V gene data show CDR1 as SGDLS and CDR2 as YYNGEE. CDR3 size: 13 residues. V was trimmed by 3 bases and J by 2 bases, leaving 8 bases between them. Study outcomes and limitations: Patient subsets had shorter CDR3s; Omenn Treg-Tconv overlap exceeded 75%.

The method was immunoSEQ multiplex PCR; TCRdb's version includes in-frame clones alone and lacks a portion of them. The sample records some 19,000 clones, roughly 86% being singletons. As regards this clone: Its antigen is not known.

These data are also associated with another study on regulatory T cells. That publication notes: The PCR used 52 TRBV and 13 TRBJ primers. In patients, unique TRB V-J pairs were restricted and V/J usage skewed, especially in Tregs.

V gene TRBV9 combines with J gene TRBJ2-5; D is uncertain. Sequencing was performed on Tregs sorted from blood. The source of this sequence is a human donor in good health. The CDR3 here is CASSAGFQETQYF. CDR3 coding DNA: TGTGCCAGCAGCGCCGGGTTTCAAGAGACCCAGTACTTC.